This passage covers 22 T cell receptor beta chains from one sample sequenced in a study of T cells in Graves' hyperthyroidism and ophthalmopathy. Amplified regions were TCR beta CDR3 sequences from RNA transcripts. A first-round RT-PCR of the TCR CDR3 used the HTBI primer set. TCRdb re-called the multiplex PCR reads with MiXCR, one entry per CDR3 protein. In the table there are under 650,000 distinct CDR3 sequences, 15% to 20% of which are singletons. Sequences were obtained from blood. The receptors derive from a woman in her twenties or thirties with Graves' hyperthyroidism.

This clonotype has at least ten counts. The V gene is TRBV6-1, the J gene TRBJ1-5, with D hard to call. V lost 5 bases to trimming and J lost 6 bases, with 17 bases between them. CDR3 size: 15 residues. The germline V gene encodes CDR1 MNHNS and CDR2 SASEGT. The chain's CDR3 is CASSRSSSTVQPQHF. In nucleotides, the CDR3 is TGTGCCAGCAGTCGCTCGTCTTCGACCGTTCAGCCCCAGCATTTT.

Ten or more counts support this clonotype. This sequence joins TRBV3-1 and TRBJ2-3; D is perhaps TRBD2 (6 bases). Germline CDR1 is LGHDT and CDR2 is YNNKEL (reference sequence). The CDR3 is made up of 15 amino acids. Between the trimmed V and J ends, which lost 3 bases and 2 bases, there was a span of 12 bases. In DNA form, the CDR3 reads TGTGCCAGCAGCCAGGGGCCTAGCGACACAGATACGCAGTATTTT. Translating it yields CASSQGPSDTDTQYF.

On this clonotype itself: The junction shows a germline mismatch at one end, possibly a read error. The rearrangement links TRBV18 to TRBJ2-5; 9 positions match TRBD1. CDR1 KGHSH and CDR2 LQKENI come from the germline V gene. The CDR3 contains 13 residues. The DNA for the CDR3 is TGTACCAGCTCACCGGACAGGGGAGAGACCCAGTACTTC. Amino acid sequence: CTSSPDRGETQYF.

The rearrangement links TRBV15 to TRBJ1-5; 7 bases match TRBD1. Germline V gene lookup returns CDR1 LNHNV and CDR2 YYDKDF (reference sequence). The CDR3 loop spans 15 amino acids. The V and J ends lost 6 bases and 1 base, in that order; junction bases with no gene match: 6. The CDR3 DNA follows: TGTGCCACCAGTCGACAGGGCGGGAGCAATCAGCCCCAGCATTTT. It codes for CATSRQGGSNQPQHF.

This clonotype was detected many times. The V and J genes are TRBV2 and TRBJ1-5; D might be TRBD1 (5 bases). CDR3 size: 16 residues. V lost 0 bases, J lost 2 bases, and 11 bases lay in between. Germline CDR1 SNHLY, CDR2 FYNNEI. The CDR3 reads CASSEAPGLGNQPQHF. CDR3 sequence (DNA): TGTGCCAGCAGTGAAGCCCCAGGGCTTGGCAATCAGCCCCAGCATTTT.

At least ten counts were recorded for this clonotype. The chain recombines TRBV18 with TRBJ2-3; D is unclear. CDR3 length: 14 amino acids. Germline CDR1 reads KGHSH; CDR2 reads LQKENI. V was shortened by 10 bases and J by 6 bases, with 20 bases between the two germline ends. This chain's CDR3 is CATQDGWLGDTQYF. As DNA, the CDR3 is TGTGCCACCCAGGACGGATGGCTTGGGGATACGCAGTATTTT.

This clonotype came up once. The CDR3 here is CASSPRTGGEAFF. DNA of the CDR3: TGTGCCAGCAGCCCCAGGACAGGGGGGGAAGCTTTCTTT. The V call is TRBV11-2, the J call TRBJ1-1, with TRBD1 matching 10 bases. Germline V gives CDR1 SGHAT, CDR2 FQNNGV. V trimming: 5 bases; J trimming: 8 bases; junction bases outside the gene matches: 5. The CDR3 spans 13 residues.

This clonotype was seen more than once but under ten times. This chain links TRBV19 with TRBJ2-1, with D perhaps TRBD2 (5 bases). CDR3 length: 14 amino acids. Germline lookup yields CDR1 LNHDA and CDR2 SQIVND (reference sequence). Trimming stripped 4 bases from V and 3 bases from J, with 10 bases between. The chain's CDR3 is CASSTAGLYNEQFF. As DNA, the CDR3 is TGTGCCAGTAGTACTGCCGGACTCTACAATGAGCAGTTCTTC. The whole variable domain, filled in from reference TRBV19 and TRBJ2-1, reads DGGITQSPKYLFRKEGQNVTLSCEQNLNHDAMYWYRQDPGQGLRLIYYSQIVNDFQKGDIAEGYSVSREKKESFPLTVTSAQKNPTAFYLCASSTAGLYNEQFFGPGTRLTVL.

This clonotype came up many times. This sequence joins TRBV18 and TRBJ1-5; no clear D gene. V lost 3 bases, J lost 7 bases, and 16 bases lay in between. This CDR3 is 15 amino acids long. CDR1 is KGHSH, CDR2 LQKENI, per germline. The CDR3 sequence: CASSPLAEEGQPQHF. As DNA, the CDR3 is TGTGCCAGCTCACCCCTGGCAGAGGAAGGACAGCCCCAGCATTTT.

The chain combines TRBV20-1 with TRBJ2-7; possibly TRBD1 for D (5 bases). The CDR3 is 15 residues long. The germline gives CDR1 DFQATT, CDR2 SNEGSKA (reference sequence). V lost 1 base and J 7 bases, leaving 20 bases between the germline ends. The chain's CDR3 is CSARAQARGVEEQYF. The DNA of the CDR3 is TGCAGTGCTAGAGCACAGGCCCGTGGGGTAGAGGAGCAGTACTTC.

The chain uses TRBV6-1 and TRBJ2-7; tentatively, D is TRBD1 or TRBD2 (5 bases each). The CDR3 totals 14 residues. V was shortened by 6 bases and J by 3 bases, with 15 bases between the two germline ends. Per the germline V gene, CDR1 is MNHNS and CDR2 is SASEGT. This CDR3 is CASRTGTGLYEQYF. CDR3 nucleotide sequence: TGTGCCAGCAGGACCGGGACCGGCCTCTACGAGCAGTACTTC.

This clonotype was observed at least ten times. This chain uses TRBV12-3 or TRBV12-4 with TRBJ2-3; D is possibly TRBD2 (6 bases). The CDR3 spans 15 residues. Trimming cost V 6 bases and J 4 bases, with 17 bases left between them. The CDR3 sequence: CASRNLGGVSDTQYF. CDR3 in DNA: TGTGCCAGCAGGAATTTGGGGGGTGTATCAGATACGCAGTATTTT.

This chain connects TRBV30 to TRBJ2-7, with TRBD1 matching 9 bases. Germline trimming cut 2 bases from V and 0 bases from J; bases unmatched to any gene: 8. The CDR3 length is 16 residues. Germline V gene lookup returns CDR1 GTSNPN and CDR2 SVGIG (reference sequence). The CDR3 bases are TGTGCCTGGAGTCTGCCGGGACAGGGCTTCTCCTACGAGCAGTACTTC. Residues: CAWSLPGQGFSYEQYF.

The V call is TRBV9, the J call TRBJ1-2; D is unresolved. The germline CDR1 and CDR2 sequences are SGDLS and YYNGEE. V lost 0 bases to trimming and J lost 3 bases, with 6 bases between them. This CDR3 is built from 13 residues. In nucleotides, the CDR3 is TGTGCCAGCAGCGTAGGGGAGCACTATGGCTACACCTTC. Its translation is CASSVGEHYGYTF.

This clonotype was found many times. Compared with germline, one end of the junction differs, possibly owing to a read error. The CDR3 reads CASRGAEETQYF. The CDR3 coding sequence is TGTGCCAGCAGGGGGGCGGAGGAGACCCAGTACTTC. The chain couples TRBV10-2 to TRBJ2-5, with D maybe TRBD1 (7 bases). The CDR3 has 12 amino acids. Germline CDR1 is WSHSY and CDR2 is SAAADI.

About this clonotype: Germline and junction disagree at one end, which may indicate a read error. The J gene is TRBJ2-1, the V gene TRBV25-1, with D perhaps TRBD1 (6 bases). Germline V gene sequence: CDR1 MGHDK, CDR2 SYGVNS. This CDR3 spans 17 amino acids. The CDR3 DNA follows: TGTGCCAGCAGTGGAATTAGACAGGCCTACTCCTACAATAAGCAGTTCTTC. Translated: CASSGIRQAYSYNKQFF. The full variable domain, rest sourced from reference TRBV25-1 and TRBJ2-1, is EADIYQTPRYLVIGTGKKITLECSQTMGHDKMYWYQQDPGMELHLIHYSYGVNSTEKGDLSSESTVSRIRTEHFPLTLESARPSHTSQYLCASSGIRQAYSYNKQFFGPGTRLTVL.

With regard to this clonotype: Just one base apart from a much larger clone, this may be a read error. The J gene is TRBJ1-5, the V gene TRBV2, with TRBD1 matching over 7 bases. The germline gives CDR1 SNHLY, CDR2 FYNNEI. CDR3 length equals 14 residues. The CDR3 bases are TGTGCCAGCTCCGGGACAGCTTACAATCTGCCCCAGCATTTT. Translating it yields CASSGTAYNLPQHF.

This clonotype was seen ten or more times. The chain uses TRBV7-9 and TRBJ1-1; possible D gene TRBD1, 5 bases. This CDR3 contains 14 residues. Between the trimmed V and J ends, which lost 7 bases and 5 bases, there was a span of 17 bases. Germline V gives CDR1 SEHNR, CDR2 FQNEAQ (reference sequence). The CDR3 spells CASNPENEGTEAFF. The CDR3 nucleotides read TGTGCCAGCAACCCGGAAAACGAGGGGACTGAAGCTTTCTTT.

The chain employs TRBV25-1 and TRBJ2-1; TRBD1 agrees at 12 bases. The germline V gene encodes CDR1 MGHDK and CDR2 SYGVNS. V dropped 5 bases and J dropped 0; count of bases not matched to a gene: 14. This CDR3 is built from 20 residues. The CDR3 DNA reads as TGTGCCAGCAGTTCCCCGGGACAGGGGGCGCGAAAGGCCTCCTACAATGAGCAGTTCTTC. It encodes CASSSPGQGARKASYNEQFF.

Many counts were recorded for this clonotype. The genes are TRBV28 and TRBJ2-1; D possibly corresponds to TRBD2 (5 bases). Trimming removed 4 bases at V and 6 bases at J, with 16 bases between. CDR1 MDHEN and CDR2 SYDVKM come from the germline V gene. This CDR3 comprises 15 residues. CDR3 DNA sequence: TGTGCCAGCAGTTCAACCGGGATTCAATTCAATGAGCAGTTCTTC. Protein sequence: CASSSTGIQFNEQFF. The full variable domain, rest sourced from reference TRBV28 and TRBJ2-1, is DVKVTQSSRYLVKRTGEKVFLECVQDMDHENMFWYRQDPGLGLRLIYFSYDVKMKEKGDIPEGYSVSREKKERFSLILESASTNQTSMYLCASSSTGIQFNEQFFGPGTRLTVL.

In DNA form, the CDR3 reads TGTGCCAGCAGCCCCCAACTCTCTGGAAACACCATATATTTT. It translates to CASSPQLSGNTIYF. This chain joins TRBV28 and TRBJ1-3; D is uncertain. CDR3 length equals 14 residues. V was cut by 6 bases and J by 0 bases, with 9 bases left in between. CDR1 and CDR2 from the germline V gene are MDHEN and SYDVKM. Using reference TRBV28 and TRBJ1-3 for the parts outside the CDR3, the full variable domain is DVKVTQSSRYLVKRTGEKVFLECVQDMDHENMFWYRQDPGLGLRLIYFSYDVKMKEKGDIPEGYSVSREKKERFSLILESASTNQTSMYLCASSPQLSGNTIYFGEGSWLTVV.

There are many counts of this clonotype. The CDR3 loop reads CASSPTDLAGYNEQFF. The DNA of the CDR3 is TGTGCCAGCAGCCCGACGGACTTAGCGGGATACAATGAGCAGTTCTTC. The chain joins TRBV3-1 to TRBJ2-1; 8 nucleotides agree with TRBD2. The CDR3 totals 16 residues. With 4 bases clipped from V and 4 bases from J, the junction kept 9 bases outside the gene matches. The germline CDR1 and CDR2 sequences are LGHDT and YNNKEL (reference sequence).